This T cell receptor beta chain came from a study of T cell clonality in common variable immunodeficiency. Findings and caveats of the study: CVID subjects had higher TCRbeta clonality than healthy controls, most marked in about a third. Fewer deletions and N-nucleotide insertions were reportedly seen in common variable immunodeficiency TCR beta sequences.

In this sample, this clone turned up many times. Its antigen remains unknown. From the germline J gene comes the end of the CDR3, since the read stops 3 residues before it. Only in-frame clones appear in the TCRdb table, and some are missing; sequencing was by immunoSEQ multiplex PCR. The repertoire shows about 60,000 clones, none seen only once; the top ten take 1.5% to 2%. Donors gave roughly 4.5 to 8.5 ml heparinized peripheral whole blood. Unmatched junction bases numbered 8, after V lost 4 bases and J lost 3 bases. This CDR3 is built from 17 residues. Per germline, CDR1 MDHEN and CDR2 SYDVKM. The source is a person aged 18 to 75 in good health. This chain joins TRBV28 and TRBJ2-3; 12 bases align to TRBD2. The specimen was peripheral blood mononuclear cells. CDR3 loop: CASSSRLAGVNTDTQYF. CDR3 DNA (partial): TGTGCCAGCAGTTCCCGACTAGCGGGAGTGAATACAGATACG.